These 7 T cell receptor beta chains share one sample of origin, sequenced in a study of long-term antiretroviral therapy in people with HIV. The immunoSEQ assay was v3.0, run at survey level. The assay was immunoSEQ multiplex PCR, and TCRdb's table has in-frame clones only and misses some. The sample yields 25,000 to 30,000 clones, nearly 85% seen once. Sequencing used unsorted PBMCs, obtained 0.8 years before starting antiretroviral therapy. All receptors derive from a man in his late teens or twenties with HIV.

This chain uses TRBV6-4 with TRBJ1-2; 7 nucleotides line up with TRBD1. The V and J ends lost 6 bases and 2 bases, in that order; junction bases with no gene match: 15. Germline-derived CDR1 and CDR2 are MRHNA and SNTAGT. There are 17 residues in the CDR3. The CDR3 loop reads CASSPLPGRGGNYGYTF. CDR3 nucleotide sequence: TGTGCCAGCAGCCCCCTTCCCGGGAGAGGGGGCAACTATGGCTACACCTTC.

The chain is built from TRBV9 and TRBJ2-7; 8 bases line up with TRBD2. This CDR3 has 14 amino acids. Germline CDR1 SGDLS, CDR2 YYNGEE. Trimming cost V 4 bases and J 3 bases; bases outside gene matches: 6. The CDR3 loop reads CASSTTSGGYEQYF. The CDR3 DNA sequence: TGTGCCAGCAGCACCACGAGCGGGGGCTACGAGCAGTACTTC.

The chain couples TRBV7-6 to TRBJ1-1; 10 bases agree with TRBD1. The CDR3 loop spans 17 amino acids. Germline V gene sequence: CDR1 SGHVS, CDR2 FNYEAQ. V was clipped by 5 bases and J by 0 bases; unmatched bases: 9. CDR3 sequence: CASSPQTGGEVNTEAFF. The DNA of the CDR3 is TGTGCCAGCAGCCCCCAGACAGGGGGCGAGGTGAACACTGAAGCTTTCTTT.

The chain combines TRBV4-1 with TRBJ1-2, with no clear D. Trimming cost V 1 base and J 0 bases, with 6 bases left between them. CDR1 and CDR2 from the germline V gene are MGHRA and YSYEKL. This CDR3 has 14 amino acids. The CDR3 is CASSQVGANYGYTF. In DNA, the CDR3 is TGCGCCAGCAGCCAAGTGGGAGCTAACTATGGCTACACCTTC.

The CDR3 coding sequence is TGTGCCAGCAGTTACGGGACCGCAGGAGGGGAAGCTTTCTTT. Encoded protein: CASSYGTAGGEAFF. The chain is built from TRBV6-5 and TRBJ1-1; the D gene is possibly TRBD1 (5 bases). The CDR3 is 14 amino acids. Trimming stripped 2 bases from V and 8 bases from J, with 15 bases between. Germline CDR1 reads MNHEY; CDR2 reads SVGAGI.

CDR3 region: CASSPDRGGQPQHF. The DNA for the CDR3 is TGTGCCAGCTCACCAGACAGGGGGGGTCAGCCCCAGCATTTT. The J gene is TRBJ1-5, the V gene TRBV18; 9 bases fit TRBD1. The CDR3 spans 14 residues. Germline values: CDR1 KGHSH, CDR2 LQKENI. V dropped 2 bases and J dropped 6; count of bases not matched to a gene: 2.

The V gene is TRBV6-4, the J gene TRBJ1-2; D gene ambiguous. V was clipped by 4 bases and J by 3 bases, with 15 bases between them. This CDR3 spans 15 amino acids. Germline lookup yields CDR1 MRHNA and CDR2 SNTAGT. CDR3 loop: CASSADGNGYYGYTF. The CDR3 bases are TGTGCCAGCAGTGCCGACGGAAACGGATACTATGGCTACACCTTC.